A selection of T cell receptor beta chains follows, all from one sample in a study of blood T cells in healthy people across ages. One entry per CDR3 protein results from TCRdb running MiXCR on the 5' RACE reads. The sample shows 1,800,000 or so distinct CDR3 sequences, 39% of them seen only once. The sample was blood. The receptors stem from a human donor in good health. Each CDR3 is given without its conserved first and last residue. Fields, in order: J gene, V gene, CDR3 protein.

>TRBJ2-1|TRBV28
ASSRLFGNEQV
>TRBJ2-7|TRBV3-1
ASSPSVSRGDEQY
>TRBJ2-5|TRBV12-3/TRBV12-4
ASRPTGGVGETQY
>.|TRBV5-5
ASSSPGGDEQY
>TRBJ2-1|TRBV12-3/TRBV12-4
ASSFGGGLGQF
>.|TRBV20-1
SARVRRTGGFLYEQY
>TRBJ2-5|TRBV20-1
SASQEYQETQY
>TRBJ2-5|TRBV5-5
ASSFRTDGETQY
>TRBJ2-7|TRBV28
SSGGTSYEQY
>TRBJ1-2|TRBV20-1
SAPRDWDGYT
>TRBJ2-5|TRBV18
ASSPGGLAGGSEQY
>TRBJ1-5|TRBV6-2/TRBV6-3
ASSYPTGGSGQPQH
>TRBJ2-5|TRBV6-5
ASSYSNTYQETQY
>TRBJ2-6|TRBV6-2/TRBV6-3
ASSSQVITGANVLT
>TRBJ1-1|TRBV29-1
STNRGMNTEAF
>TRBJ1-1|TRBV7-3
ASSSSRQGEAF
>TRBJ2-6|TRBV9
ASSVRRASGANVLT
>.|TRBV2
ASNFRDRVYEQY
>TRBJ2-7|TRBV25-1
ASGSLSNYEQY
>TRBJ2-5|TRBV18
ASSPSMETQY
>TRBJ1-5|TRBV25-1
ASSPRTASLNQPQH
>TRBJ2-6|TRBV9
ANSGQGAGANVLT
>TRBJ1-2|TRBV3-1
TSSQGQGRGYGYT
>TRBJ2-2|TRBV7-7
ASSLGQGTTGELF
>TRBJ2-1|TRBV5-5
ASSSRDSLGNEQF
>TRBJ1-1|TRBV20-1
SACSGFNTEAF
>TRBJ1-5|TRBV6-1
ASSPRWLRSNQPQH
>TRBJ2-3|TRBV7-2
ASSLDWGSTDTQY
>TRBJ2-3|TRBV20-1
SARGLGSLDTQY
>TRBJ2-3|TRBV5-1
ASSQGLTNTDTQY
>TRBJ2-3|TRBV6-2/TRBV6-3
ASTQSQTDTQY
>TRBJ2-7|TRBV4-3
GSSPRDRGSYEQY
>TRBJ2-7|TRBV7-9
ASSLGGGVVYEQY
>TRBJ1-1|TRBV4-1
ASSPHGEDTEAF
>TRBJ2-7|TRBV20-1
SALVPGLDSYEQY
>TRBJ2-3|TRBV12-3/TRBV12-4
ASSPHRGLTDAQY
>TRBJ1-1|TRBV7-9
ASSLDGSAF
>TRBJ2-7|TRBV2
ASSEETGGLDEQY
>TRBJ2-1|TRBV10-3
ATGSAQGIGDEQF
>TRBJ2-1|TRBV7-2
ASSSRRISYNEQF
>TRBJ1-4|TRBV20-1
SASYPNEKLF
>TRBJ2-1|TRBV7-2
ASSAALRGGEQF
>.|TRBV7-9
ASSPPVTSAETQF
>TRBJ2-2|TRBV12-5
ASGLVRDGHANTGELF
>TRBJ2-4|TRBV5-5
ASSFGRAWLAKNIQY
>TRBJ1-1|TRBV6-5
ASRLGRNTEAF
>TRBJ2-7|TRBV27
ATTSSYEQY
>TRBJ1-2|TRBV4-3
ASSQDRPGNYGYT
>TRBJ1-6|TRBV7-3
ASSETGSPNSPLH